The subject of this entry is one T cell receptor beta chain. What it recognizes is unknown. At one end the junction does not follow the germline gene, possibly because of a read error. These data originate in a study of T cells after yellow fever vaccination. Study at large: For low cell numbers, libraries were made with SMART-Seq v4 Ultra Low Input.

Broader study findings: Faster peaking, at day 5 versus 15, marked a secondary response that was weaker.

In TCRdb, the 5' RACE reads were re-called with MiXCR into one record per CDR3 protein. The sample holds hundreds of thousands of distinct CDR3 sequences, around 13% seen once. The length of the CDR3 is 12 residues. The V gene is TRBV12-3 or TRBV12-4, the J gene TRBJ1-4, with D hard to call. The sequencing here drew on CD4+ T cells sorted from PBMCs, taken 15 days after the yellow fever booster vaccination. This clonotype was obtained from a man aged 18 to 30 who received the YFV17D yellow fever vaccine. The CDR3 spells CASSPSPGLSHF. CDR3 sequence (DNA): TGTGCCAGCAGTCCCTCACCCGGGCTCTCCCATTTT.